Each of the 17 T cell receptor beta chains below was sequenced from the same sample in a study of patients and donors after allogeneic stem cell transplantation. TCRdb re-derived calls from the RT-PCR reads in MiXCR, one entry per CDR3 protein. The table has hundreds of thousands of distinct CDR3 sequences, around 15% seen once. Sequencing was performed on blood, either unsorted or a sorted T cell fraction (not recorded which). These receptors all stem from a human donor who was either an allogeneic HSCT recipient or a stem cell or donor lymphocyte infusion donor (not recorded which). It is not recorded whose cells these are; they may come from a transplant donor.

This clonotype was seen a handful of times. The chain recombines TRBV7-9 with TRBJ1-1; D remains unclear. V was trimmed by 2 bases and J by 2 bases, leaving 9 bases between them. CDR3 size: 14 residues. Germline lookup yields CDR1 SEHNR and CDR2 FQNEAQ (reference sequence). CDR3 protein: CASSLSAINTEAFF. CDR3 in DNA: TGTGCCAGCAGCTTAAGCGCTATTAACACTGAAGCTTTCTTT.

J is TRBJ2-3 and V is TRBV7-2; TRBD2 matches 9 bases. CDR3 length: 15 amino acids. The V gene end was trimmed by 2 bases and the J gene end by 5 bases; junction bases not matched to a gene: 5. From germline, CDR1 is SGHTA and CDR2 FQGNSA. This chain's CDR3 is CASSLSAGGRDTQYF. As DNA, the CDR3 is TGTGCCAGCAGCTTATCAGCGGGGGGACGAGATACGCAGTATTTT.

In its sample, this clonotype was seen many times. The chain carries TRBV7-2 and TRBJ2-5, with D unclear. Trimming stripped 1 base from V and 5 bases from J, with 8 bases between. This CDR3 is built from 13 residues. The germline V gene encodes CDR1 SGHTA and CDR2 FQGNSA. CDR3 nucleotides: TGTGCCAGCAGCTTAGTTAGGCCTGAGACCCAGTACTTC. Protein sequence: CASSLVRPETQYF.

The chain couples TRBV29-1 to TRBJ2-3; D assignment may be TRBD1 or TRBD2 (5 bases each). CDR1 and CDR2 (germline): SQVTM, ANQGSEA. The CDR3 loop spans 14 amino acids. V was clipped by 2 bases and J by 5 bases, with 14 bases between them. The CDR3 nucleotides read TGCAGCGTTGAACGGGGAGCTCAGGGAGATACGCAGTATTTT. It encodes CSVERGAQGDTQYF.

The J gene is TRBJ1-4, the V gene TRBV7-9; D is possibly TRBD1 (6 bases). CDR1 and CDR2 from the germline V gene are SEHNR and FQNEAQ (reference sequence). The CDR3 is made up of 15 amino acids. The V end lost 6 bases, the J end lost 6 bases, and 17 bases lay between the germline ends. CDR3 nucleotide sequence: TGTGCCAGCAGTCAGGGAGCCAGGGGAGATGAAAAACTGTTTTTT. Protein sequence: CASSQGARGDEKLFF.

The chain uses TRBV5-1 and TRBJ1-2; a possible D gene is TRBD1 (5 bases). The germline V gene encodes CDR1 SGHRS and CDR2 YFSETQ. V was shortened by 0 bases and J by 8 bases, with 17 bases between the two germline ends. CDR3 length equals 15 residues. CDR3 nucleotides: TGCGCCAGCAGCTTGGTAGGGACGCGGGAGGAAGGCTACACCTTC. Amino acid sequence: CASSLVGTREEGYTF.

The rearrangement links TRBV6-2 or TRBV6-3 to TRBJ2-7; 9 bases match TRBD1. V lost 2 bases and J lost 2; bases outside the gene matches: 7. Germline loops: CDR1 MNHEY, CDR2 SVGEGT. CDR3 length: 16 amino acids. The CDR3 DNA sequence: TGTGCCAGCAGTTACGAGGGGACAGGGATTACCTACGAGCAGTACTTC. It is translated as CASSYEGTGITYEQYF.

This clonotype was counted only a few times. The CDR3 DNA reads as TGTGCCAGCAGCAAGGTGGGGGGGGCCTTTAACACTGAAGCTTTCTTT. Translated: CASSKVGGAFNTEAFF. J is TRBJ1-1 and V is TRBV7-9; possible D gene TRBD1, 6 bases. The V end lost 5 bases, the J end lost 2 bases, and 18 bases lay between the germline ends. Germline assignment: CDR1 SEHNR and CDR2 FQNEAQ (reference sequence). This CDR3 has 16 residues.

The rearrangement uses TRBV12-3 or TRBV12-4 and TRBJ2-7; no clear D gene. The CDR3 loop spans 16 amino acids. Trimming left V 1 base short and J 0 bases short, with 13 bases between. The CDR3 here is CASSLGTARSSYEQYF. The CDR3 nucleotides read TGTGCCAGCAGTTTAGGGACGGCCCGGAGCTCCTACGAGCAGTACTTC.

This chain joins TRBV5-5 and TRBJ2-7, with D maybe TRBD1 (6 bases). V was cut by 5 bases and J by 5 bases, with 14 bases left in between. The CDR3 spans 13 residues. Germline CDR1 reads SGHKS; CDR2 reads YYEKEE (reference sequence). CDR3 DNA: TGTGCCAGCAGTCCCACAACAGGGAACGAGCAGTACTTC. This translates into CASSPTTGNEQYF.

This clonotype has at least ten counts. The J gene is TRBJ2-1, the V gene TRBV3-1; D is unresolved. This CDR3 is built from 16 residues. Germline-derived CDR1 and CDR2 are LGHDT and YNNKEL (reference sequence). Trimming took 0 bases from V and 0 from J, leaving 9 bases between them. The CDR3 region has the DNA TGTGCCAGCAGCCAAGATTTGAGTAACTCCTACAATGAGCAGTTCTTC. This sequence encodes CASSQDLSNSYNEQFF.

V gene TRBV7-2 combines with J gene TRBJ1-2; D perhaps matches TRBD1 (6 bases). Trimming left V 5 bases short and J 1 base short, with 11 bases between. The CDR3 covers 14 residues. CDR1 is SGHTA, CDR2 FQGNSA, per germline. CDR3 in amino acids: CASSRGQINYGYTF. CDR3 DNA: TGTGCCAGCAGCCGTGGACAGATTAACTATGGCTACACCTTC. The variable domain in full, with the rest retrieved from reference TRBV7-2 and TRBJ1-2, is GAGVSQSPSNKVTEKGKDVELRCDPISGHTALYWYRQSLGQGLEFLIYFQGNSAPDKSGLPSDRFSAERTGGSVSTLTIQRTQQEDSAVYLCASSRGQINYGYTFGSGTRLTVV.

The chain links TRBV12-5 to TRBJ1-1, with D hard to call. The CDR3 has 13 amino acids. Deletions cut 4 bases from V and 6 bases from J, with 12 bases between. Germline V gives CDR1 LGHNT, CDR2 FRNRAP. CDR3 residues: CASGYGRTAEAFF. The CDR3 DNA sequence: TGTGCTAGTGGTTACGGCAGGACCGCTGAAGCTTTCTTT.

At least ten counts were recorded for this clonotype. The rearrangement joins TRBV10-3 to TRBJ2-3; 9 bases are a match to TRBD1. This CDR3 is built from 14 residues. The V gene's germline CDR1 is ENHRY and CDR2 SYGVKD. J was trimmed by 5 bases and V by 2 bases; bases with no gene match: 2. CDR3 loop: CAISEMTGGDTQYF. CDR3 DNA: TGTGCCATCAGTGAGATGACAGGGGGAGATACGCAGTATTTT.

This clonotype has more than one count but fewer than ten. The chain couples TRBV24-1 to TRBJ1-1; D is unresolved. CDR3 length: 13 amino acids. CDR1 KGHDR and CDR2 SFDVKD come from the germline V gene. Between the trimmed V and J ends, which lost 4 bases and 7 bases, there was a span of 12 bases. The CDR3 DNA is TGTGCCACCAGTGACCCAATAGTTGATGAAGCTTTCTTT. Protein: CATSDPIVDEAFF.

This clonotype turned up a few times. The chain has TRBV2 and TRBJ1-2; 7 bases line up with TRBD1. From germline, CDR1 is SNHLY and CDR2 FYNNEI. J lost 8 bases, V lost 6 bases, and 9 bases had no gene match. This CDR3 has 13 amino acids. The CDR3 loop reads CASRQTGVRGYTF. The CDR3 DNA sequence: TGTGCCAGCAGGCAAACAGGGGTACGCGGCTACACCTTC.

The genes are TRBV4-3 and TRBJ2-3; D is unclear. The CDR3 runs 16 residues. Between the trimmed V and J ends, which lost 3 bases and 0 bases, there was a span of 13 bases. CDR1 is LGHNA and CDR2 is YSLEER in the germline V gene. The CDR3 spells CASSQVFSSSTDTQYF. CDR3 coding DNA: TGCGCCAGCAGCCAGGTGTTTAGTTCTAGCACAGATACGCAGTATTTT.